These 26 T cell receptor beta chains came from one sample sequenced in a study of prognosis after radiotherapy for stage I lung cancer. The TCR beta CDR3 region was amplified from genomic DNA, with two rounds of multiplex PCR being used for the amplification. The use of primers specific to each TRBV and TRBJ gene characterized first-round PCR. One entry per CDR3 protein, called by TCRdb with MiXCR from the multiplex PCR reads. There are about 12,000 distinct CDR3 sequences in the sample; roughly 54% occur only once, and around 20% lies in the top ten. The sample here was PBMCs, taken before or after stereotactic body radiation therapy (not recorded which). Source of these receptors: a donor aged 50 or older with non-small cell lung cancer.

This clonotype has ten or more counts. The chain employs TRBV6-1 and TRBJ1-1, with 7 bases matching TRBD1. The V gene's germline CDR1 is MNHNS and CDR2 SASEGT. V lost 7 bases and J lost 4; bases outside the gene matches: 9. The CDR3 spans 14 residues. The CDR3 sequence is CASNRGGGITEAFF. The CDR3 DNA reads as TGTGCCAGCAACCGAGGAGGGGGCATCACTGAAGCTTTCTTT.

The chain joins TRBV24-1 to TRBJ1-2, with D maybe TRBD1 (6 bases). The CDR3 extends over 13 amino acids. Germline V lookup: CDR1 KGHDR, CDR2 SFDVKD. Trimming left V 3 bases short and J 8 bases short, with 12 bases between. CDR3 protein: CATSDRQVGGYTF. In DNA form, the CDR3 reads TGTGCCACCAGTGATCGACAGGTTGGCGGCTACACCTTC.

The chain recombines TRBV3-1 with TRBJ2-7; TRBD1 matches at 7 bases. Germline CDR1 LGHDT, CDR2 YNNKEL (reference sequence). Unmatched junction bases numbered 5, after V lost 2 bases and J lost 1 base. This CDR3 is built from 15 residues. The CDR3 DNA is TGTGCCAGCAGCCAATTGCACAGGGGATCCTACGAGCAGTACTTC. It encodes CASSQLHRGSYEQYF.

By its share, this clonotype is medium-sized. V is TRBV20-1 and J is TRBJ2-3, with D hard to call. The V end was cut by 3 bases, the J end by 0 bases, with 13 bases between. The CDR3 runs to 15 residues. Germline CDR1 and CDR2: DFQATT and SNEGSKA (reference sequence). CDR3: CSASPVAASTDTQYF. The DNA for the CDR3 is TGCAGTGCTAGCCCAGTGGCAGCTAGCACAGATACGCAGTATTTT.

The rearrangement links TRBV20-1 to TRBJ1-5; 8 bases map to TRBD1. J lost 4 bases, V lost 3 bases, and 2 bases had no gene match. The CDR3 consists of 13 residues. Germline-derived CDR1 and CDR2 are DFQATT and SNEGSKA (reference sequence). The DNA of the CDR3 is TGCAGTGCTAGTAGGGACAGGAATCAGCCCCAGCATTTT. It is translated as CSASRDRNQPQHF.

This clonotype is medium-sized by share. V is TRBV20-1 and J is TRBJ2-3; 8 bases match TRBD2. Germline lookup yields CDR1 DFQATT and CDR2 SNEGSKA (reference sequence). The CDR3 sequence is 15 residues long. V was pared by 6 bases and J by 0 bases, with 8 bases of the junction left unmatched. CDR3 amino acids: CSALVAGPSTDTQYF. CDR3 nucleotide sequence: TGCAGTGCCTTAGTAGCGGGACCAAGCACAGATACGCAGTATTTT.

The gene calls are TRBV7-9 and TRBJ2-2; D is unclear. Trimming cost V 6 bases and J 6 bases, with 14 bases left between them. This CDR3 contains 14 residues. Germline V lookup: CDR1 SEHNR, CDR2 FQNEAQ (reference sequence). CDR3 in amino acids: CASRLTIASGELFF. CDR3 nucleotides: TGTGCCAGCAGGCTTACTATCGCCTCCGGGGAGCTGTTTTTT. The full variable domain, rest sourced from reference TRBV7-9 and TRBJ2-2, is DTGVSQNPRHKITKRGQNVTFRCDPISEHNRLYWYRQTLGQGPEFLTYFQNEAQLEKSRLLSDRFSAERPKGSFSTLEIQRTEQGDSAMYLCASRLTIASGELFFGEGSRLTVL.

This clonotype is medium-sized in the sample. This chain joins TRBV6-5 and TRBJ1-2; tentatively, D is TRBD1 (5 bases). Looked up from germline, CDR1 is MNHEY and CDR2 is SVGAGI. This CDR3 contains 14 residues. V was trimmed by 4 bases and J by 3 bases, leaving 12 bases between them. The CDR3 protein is CASSSRGRDYGYTF. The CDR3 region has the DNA TGTGCCAGCAGTTCCCGGGGGAGGGACTATGGCTACACCTTC.

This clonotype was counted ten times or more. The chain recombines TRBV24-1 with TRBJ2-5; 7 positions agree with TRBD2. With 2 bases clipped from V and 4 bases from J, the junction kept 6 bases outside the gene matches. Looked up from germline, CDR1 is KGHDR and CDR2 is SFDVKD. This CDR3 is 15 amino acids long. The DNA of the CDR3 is TGTGCCACCAGTGATTCGACTAGCAATGGAGAGACCCAGTACTTC. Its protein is CATSDSTSNGETQYF.

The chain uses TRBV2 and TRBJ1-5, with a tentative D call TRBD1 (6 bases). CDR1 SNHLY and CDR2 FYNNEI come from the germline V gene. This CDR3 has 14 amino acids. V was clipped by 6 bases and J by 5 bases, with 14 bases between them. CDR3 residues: CASRARGAHQPQHF. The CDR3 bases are TGTGCCAGCAGGGCCCGGGGGGCCCATCAGCCCCAGCATTTT.

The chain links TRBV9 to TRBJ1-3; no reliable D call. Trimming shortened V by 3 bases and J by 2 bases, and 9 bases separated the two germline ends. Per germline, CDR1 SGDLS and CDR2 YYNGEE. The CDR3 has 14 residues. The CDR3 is CASSGWSTGNTIYF. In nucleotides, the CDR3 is TGTGCCAGCAGCGGTTGGAGTACTGGAAACACCATATATTTT.

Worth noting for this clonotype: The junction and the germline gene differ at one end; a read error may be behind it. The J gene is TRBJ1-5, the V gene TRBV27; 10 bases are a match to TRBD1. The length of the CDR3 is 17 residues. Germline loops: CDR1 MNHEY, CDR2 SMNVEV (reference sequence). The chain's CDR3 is CASSLRGDRGRNQPHHF. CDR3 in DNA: TGTGCCAGCAGTTTACGCGGGGACAGGGGACGCAATCAGCCCCATCATTTT.

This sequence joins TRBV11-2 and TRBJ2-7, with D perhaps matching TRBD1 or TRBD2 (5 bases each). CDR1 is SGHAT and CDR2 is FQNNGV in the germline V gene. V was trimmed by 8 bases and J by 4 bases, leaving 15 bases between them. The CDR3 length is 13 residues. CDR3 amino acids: CASGTRISYEQYF. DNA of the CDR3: TGTGCCAGCGGGACGCGGATCTCATACGAGCAGTACTTC.

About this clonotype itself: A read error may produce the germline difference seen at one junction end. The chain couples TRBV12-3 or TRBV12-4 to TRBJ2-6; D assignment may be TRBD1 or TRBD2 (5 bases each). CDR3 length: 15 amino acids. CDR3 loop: CASSLRGPGANFLTF. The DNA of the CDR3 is TGTGCCAGCAGTTTAAGAGGTCCCGGGGCCAACTTCCTGACTTTC.

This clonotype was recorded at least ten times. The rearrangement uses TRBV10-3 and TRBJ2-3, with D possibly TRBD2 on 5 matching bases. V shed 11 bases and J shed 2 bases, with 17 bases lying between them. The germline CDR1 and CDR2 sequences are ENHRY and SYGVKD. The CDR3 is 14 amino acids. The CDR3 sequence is CAARAGMFTDTQYF. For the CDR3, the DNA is TGTGCCGCGAGGGCGGGCATGTTCACAGATACGCAGTATTTT.

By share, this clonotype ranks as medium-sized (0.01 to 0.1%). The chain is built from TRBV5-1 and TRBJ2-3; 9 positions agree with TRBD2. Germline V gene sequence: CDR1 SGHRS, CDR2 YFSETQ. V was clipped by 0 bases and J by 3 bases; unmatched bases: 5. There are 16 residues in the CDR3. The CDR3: CASSLAGLAGTDTQYF. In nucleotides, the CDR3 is TGCGCCAGCAGCTTGGCGGGGCTAGCGGGAACAGATACGCAGTATTTT.

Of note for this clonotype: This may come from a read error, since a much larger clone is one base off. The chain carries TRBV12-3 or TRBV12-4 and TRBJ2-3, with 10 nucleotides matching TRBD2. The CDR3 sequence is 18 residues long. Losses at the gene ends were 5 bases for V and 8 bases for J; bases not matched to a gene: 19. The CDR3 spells CASSPQGSLAGAGGTQYF. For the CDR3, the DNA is TGTGCCAGCAGTCCACAGGGGTCTCTAGCGGGGGCAGGAGGTACGCAGTATTTT.

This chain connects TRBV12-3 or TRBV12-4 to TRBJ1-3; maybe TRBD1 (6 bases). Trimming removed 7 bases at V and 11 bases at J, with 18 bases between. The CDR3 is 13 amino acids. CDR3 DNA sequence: TGTGCCAGCACCATCCAACAGGGAGGGCCCATATATTTT. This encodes CASTIQQGGPIYF.

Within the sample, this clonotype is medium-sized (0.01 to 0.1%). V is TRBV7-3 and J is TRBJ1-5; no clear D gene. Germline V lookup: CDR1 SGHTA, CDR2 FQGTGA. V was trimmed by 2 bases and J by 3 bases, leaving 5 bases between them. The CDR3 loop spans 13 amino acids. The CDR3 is CASSLGVNQPQHF. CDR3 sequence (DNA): TGTGCCAGCAGCTTAGGGGTCAATCAGCCCCAGCATTTT.

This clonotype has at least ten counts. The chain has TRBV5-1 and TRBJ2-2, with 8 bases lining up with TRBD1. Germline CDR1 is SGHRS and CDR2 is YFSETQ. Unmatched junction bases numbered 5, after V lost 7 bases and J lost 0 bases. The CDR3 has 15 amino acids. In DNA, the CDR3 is TGCGCCAGCTTCCAGGGGGCTACGAACACCGGGGAGCTGTTTTTT. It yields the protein CASFQGATNTGELFF.

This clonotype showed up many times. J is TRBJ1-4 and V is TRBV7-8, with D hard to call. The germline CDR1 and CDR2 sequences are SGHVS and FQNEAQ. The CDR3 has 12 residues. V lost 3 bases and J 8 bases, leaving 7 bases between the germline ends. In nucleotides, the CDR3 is TGTGCCAGCAGCTTTATTGGGGAAAAACTGTTTTTT. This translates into CASSFIGEKLFF. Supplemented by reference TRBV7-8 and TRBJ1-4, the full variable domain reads GAGVSQSPRYKVAKRGQDVALRCDPISGHVSLFWYQQALGQGPEFLTYFQNEAQLDKSGLPSDRFFAERPEGSVSTLKIQRTQQEDSAVYLCASSFIGEKLFFGSGTQLSVL.

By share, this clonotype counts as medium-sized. The CDR3 reads CASSLWPEREEPDTQYF. The CDR3 nucleotides read TGTGCCAGCAGTTTATGGCCCGAACGGGAGGAACCAGATACGCAGTATTTT. The J gene is TRBJ2-3, the V gene TRBV27, with 7 nucleotides matching TRBD2. The CDR3 sequence is 17 residues long. The V and J ends lost 1 base and 4 bases, in that order; junction bases with no gene match: 11. Germline CDR1 is MNHEY and CDR2 is SMNVEV (reference sequence).

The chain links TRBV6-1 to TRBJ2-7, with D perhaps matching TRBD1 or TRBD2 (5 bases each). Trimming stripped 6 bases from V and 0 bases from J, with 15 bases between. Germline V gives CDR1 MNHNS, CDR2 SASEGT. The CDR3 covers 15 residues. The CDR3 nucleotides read TGTGCCAGCAGCACCCGGGACCGAAGCTCCTACGAGCAGTACTTC. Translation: CASSTRDRSSYEQYF.

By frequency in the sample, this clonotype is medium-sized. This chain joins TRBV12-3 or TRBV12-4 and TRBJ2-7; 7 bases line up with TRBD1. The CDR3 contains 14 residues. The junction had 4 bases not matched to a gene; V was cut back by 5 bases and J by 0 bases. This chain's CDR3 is CASSRQGLSYEQYF. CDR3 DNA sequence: TGTGCCAGCAGTCGACAGGGCCTCTCCTACGAGCAGTACTTC.

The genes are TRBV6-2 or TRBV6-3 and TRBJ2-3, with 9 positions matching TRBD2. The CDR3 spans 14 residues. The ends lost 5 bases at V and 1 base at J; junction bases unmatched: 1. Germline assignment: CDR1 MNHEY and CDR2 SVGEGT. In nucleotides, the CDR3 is TGTGCCAGCAGTAGGACTAGCGGCACAGATACGCAGTATTTT. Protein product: CASSRTSGTDTQYF.

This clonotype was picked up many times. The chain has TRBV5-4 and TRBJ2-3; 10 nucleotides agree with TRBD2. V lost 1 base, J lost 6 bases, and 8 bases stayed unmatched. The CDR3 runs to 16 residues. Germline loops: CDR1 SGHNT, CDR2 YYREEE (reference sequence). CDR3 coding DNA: TGTGCCAGCAGCTTGTTAGCGGGAGGAACCCACGATACGCAGTATTTT. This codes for CASSLLAGGTHDTQYF.